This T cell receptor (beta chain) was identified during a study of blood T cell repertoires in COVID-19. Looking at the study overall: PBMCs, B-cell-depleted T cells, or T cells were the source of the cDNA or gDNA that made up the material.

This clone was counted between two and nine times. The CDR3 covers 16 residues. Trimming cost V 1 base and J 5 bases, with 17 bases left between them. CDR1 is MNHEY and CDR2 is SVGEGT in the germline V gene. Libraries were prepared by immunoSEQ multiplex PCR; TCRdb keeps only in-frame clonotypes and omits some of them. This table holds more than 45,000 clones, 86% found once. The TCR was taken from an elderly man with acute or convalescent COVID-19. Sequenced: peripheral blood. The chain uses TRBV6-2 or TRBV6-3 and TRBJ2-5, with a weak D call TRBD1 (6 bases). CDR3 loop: CASSYFRAGEPETQYF. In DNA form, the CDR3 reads TGTGCCAGCAGTTACTTCCGGGCAGGGGAGCCCGAGACCCAGTACTTC.